This entry features one TCR beta chain sequence. This record comes from a study of blood T cell repertoires in COVID-19. Overall study: Donors of Cohort 3 who recovered were those that had two negative PCRs, clearance, or symptom resolution. Sites in the United States, Italy and Spain provided acute and convalescent COVID-19 samples. The analysed material was cDNA or gDNA that came from T cells, B-cell-depleted T cells, or PBMCs.

TCRdb's table, derived via immunoSEQ multiplex PCR, lists solely in-frame clones and lacks some. The table records 150,000 to 200,000 clones, approximately 90% of them present only once. Trimming shortened V by 6 bases and J by 4 bases, and 15 bases separated the two germline ends. The CDR3 is made up of 14 amino acids. Germline-derived CDR1 and CDR2 are SEHNR and FQNEAQ (reference sequence). Participants were aged about 18 to 100 years from 20 to 30 US areas. The source material was PBMCs or T cells enriched from blood (not recorded which). This chain uses TRBV7-9 with TRBJ1-1, with D perhaps matching TRBD1 (6 bases). The TCR was taken from a woman between 40 and 55 years old in a cohort exposed to, infected with or recovered from COVID-19 (not recorded which). The CDR3 protein is CASRSWGGGTEAFF. The CDR3 DNA reads TGTGCCAGCAGGTCCTGGGGAGGGGGCACTGAAGCTTTCTTT.